What follows are 4 T cell receptor beta chains derived from one specimen sequenced in a study of blood T cell repertoires in COVID-19. Assay: immunoSEQ multiplex PCR; the TCRdb copy retains only in-frame clones and omits some. The sample has under 300,000 clones, roughly 90% seen once. Sequencing input: peripheral blood. These receptors were collected from a woman in her thirties with COVID-19, enrolled during active disease.

Details on this clone: The sample has other DNA sequences that encode this CDR3 too. The rearrangement uses TRBV5-1 and TRBJ1-2; tentatively, D is TRBD1 (6 bases). Germline values: CDR1 SGHRS, CDR2 YFSETQ. The CDR3 spans 14 residues. V gave up 0 bases and J gave up 2 bases, with 8 bases separating them. CDR3 DNA: TGCGCCAGCAGCTTGGGTCAGGGGAACTATGGCTACACCTTC. Its translation: CASSLGQGNYGYTF.

This clone was seen only a few times. This rearrangement joins TRBV6-6 to TRBJ1-5; D perhaps matches TRBD1 (5 bases). From germline, CDR1 is MNHNY and CDR2 SVGAGI (reference sequence). The CDR3 runs to 14 residues. Trimming cost V 5 bases and J 3 bases, with 11 bases left between them. The CDR3 here is CASSLRDFNQPQHF. The DNA of the CDR3 is TGTGCCAGCAGTCTCAGGGATTTCAATCAGCCCCAGCATTTT.

The chain uses TRBV12-3 or TRBV12-4 and TRBJ2-7; D is uncertain. The CDR3 is made up of 13 amino acids. Trimming removed 4 bases at V and 2 bases at J, with 9 bases between. The CDR3 DNA is TGTGCCAGCAGTTGGGCCAGAGCCTACGAGCAGTACTTC. Translation gives CASSWARAYEQYF.

A few counts support this clone. This chain links TRBV5-1 with TRBJ1-2; D is unresolved. V was trimmed by 2 bases and J by 8 bases, leaving 10 bases between them. Per the germline V gene, CDR1 is SGHRS and CDR2 is YFSETQ. The CDR3 runs to 12 residues. CDR3 residues: CASSFTGLGYTF. DNA for the CDR3: TGCGCCAGCAGCTTTACGGGTTTGGGCTACACCTTC.